This passage covers 20 T cell receptor beta chains from one sample sequenced in a study of preoperative IRX-2 immunotherapy in early breast cancer. Sequencing was performed with immunoSEQ multiplex PCR; in TCRdb, only in-frame clones are kept and a portion is missing. The table includes about 37,000 clones, roughly 80% detected once. Treatment noted: preoperative locoregional IRX-2 cytokine immunotherapy. Material: lymph node tissue, obtained after IRX-2 immunotherapy. The receptors shown here come from a human donor with breast cancer.

The V gene is TRBV23-1, the J gene TRBJ2-3; no firm D call. TRBV23-1 is sorted into the ORF group, with uncertain function. The CDR3 covers 13 residues. The V and J ends lost 6 bases and 5 bases respectively, with 12 bases between them. This CDR3 is CASSPRSRDTQYF. The CDR3 DNA sequence: TGCGCCAGCAGCCCCCGAAGTCGAGATACGCAGTATTTT.

V gene TRBV6-8 combines with J gene TRBJ2-1, with a weak D call TRBD2 (7 bases). CDR3 length equals 13 residues. Germline values: CDR1 MNHGY, CDR2 SAAAGT. CDR3 region: CAAGRGPYNEQFF. The CDR3 nucleotides read TGTGCGGCAGGGCGGGGGCCCTACAATGAGCAGTTCTTC.

The V call is TRBV7-5, the J call TRBJ2-1; the listed D gene, TRBD2, was not tested against the DNA. TRBV7-5 is tagged as a pseudogene. The length of the CDR3 is 16 residues. As DNA, the CDR3 is TGTGCCAGCAGCTTGAAGCCCCTGACTTCCTACAATGAGCAGTTCTTC. Its translation is CASSLKPLTSYNEQFF.

The V call is TRBV19, the J call TRBJ2-1; 9 bases agree with TRBD1. The CDR3 is made up of 15 amino acids. The trim removed 5 bases at V and 6 bases at J, leaving 8 bases unmatched. CDR1 is LNHDA, CDR2 SQIVND, per germline (reference sequence). The CDR3 region is CASSAPGTGTNEQFF. DNA of the CDR3: TGTGCCAGTAGTGCCCCCGGGACAGGGACCAATGAGCAGTTCTTC. Based on the CDR3 plus reference TRBV19 and TRBJ2-1, the full variable domain is DGGITQSPKYLFRKEGQNVTLSCEQNLNHDAMYWYRQDPGQGLRLIYYSQIVNDFQKGDIAEGYSVSREKKESFPLTVTSAQKNPTAFYLCASSAPGTGTNEQFFGPGTRLTVL.

V gene TRBV1 combines with J gene TRBJ2-7; the table assigns TRBD2, which was not confirmed against the DNA. TRBV1 is assigned pseudogene status. The CDR3 runs 16 residues. The CDR3 coding sequence is TGCGCCAGCAGCCAAGATCCCCAGCGGGGGCGGGAAGGGCAGTACTTC. Translated: CASSQDPQRGREGQYF.

The chain recombines TRBV28 with TRBJ2-6, with 11 bases identical to TRBD2. The CDR3 is 18 residues long. The V gene end was trimmed by 5 bases and the J gene end by 2 bases; junction bases not matched to a gene: 8. CDR1 and CDR2 from the germline V gene are MDHEN and SYDVKM. The CDR3 protein is CASSEIAGGPTGANVLTF. The CDR3 DNA reads as TGTGCCAGCAGTGAAATAGCGGGGGGGCCCACTGGGGCCAACGTCCTGACTTTC.

V usage is TRBV6-8 and J usage is TRBJ1-3, with a weak D call TRBD1 (5 bases). CDR1 and CDR2 from the germline V gene are MNHGY and SAAAGT. This CDR3 region has 16 residues. V was pared by 3 bases and J by 2 bases, with 14 bases between. This CDR3 is CASSYRQGWAGNTIYF. CDR3 coding DNA: TGTGCCAGCAGTTATCGGCAGGGTTGGGCTGGAAACACCATATATTTT.

This sequence joins TRBV14 and TRBJ1-1; a possible D gene is TRBD1 (5 bases). The V and J ends lost 3 bases and 3 bases respectively, with 11 bases between them. CDR1 SGHDN and CDR2 FVKESK come from the germline V gene. This CDR3 has 14 amino acids. CDR3 amino acids: CASSQGGRDTEAFF. The CDR3 nucleotides read TGTGCCAGCAGCCAGGGGGGACGCGACACTGAAGCTTTCTTT.

V is TRBV6-8 and J is TRBJ1-4; no clear D. CDR1 is MNHGY, CDR2 SAAAGT, per germline. Trimming removed 8 bases from V and 5 bases from J, with 12 bases in between. CDR3 length: 13 amino acids. In DNA, the CDR3 is TGTGCCAGCCGAAAGGGTATCAATGAAAAACTGTTTTTT. Protein product: CASRKGINEKLFF.

The genes are TRBV28 and TRBJ1-2; TRBD1 aligns across 8 bases. The CDR3 has 12 residues. V lost 8 bases to trimming and J lost 8 bases; unmatched junction nucleotides: 7. Per the germline V gene, CDR1 is MDHEN and CDR2 is SYDVKM. This CDR3 is CASYGQGKGYTF. As DNA, the CDR3 is TGTGCCAGCTATGGACAGGGCAAAGGCTACACCTTC.

The V gene is TRBV29-1, the J gene TRBJ1-1; tentative D call: TRBD1 (5 bases). CDR3 length: 13 amino acids. CDR1 and CDR2 (germline): SQVTM, ANQGSEA. Trimming stripped 6 bases from V and 11 bases from J, with 22 bases between. The CDR3 DNA follows: TGCAGCGTGACCCTACGAATGACAGCGACGGCTTTCTTT. Amino acid sequence: CSVTLRMTATAFF.

This clone was counted only a few times. This chain joins TRBV6-8 and TRBJ1-2; D is unclear. Germline V gene lookup returns CDR1 MNHGY and CDR2 SAAAGT. The V and J ends lost 6 bases and 4 bases respectively, with 15 bases between them. The CDR3 is made up of 14 amino acids. CDR3 protein: CASSLMGPTYGYTF. CDR3 nucleotide sequence: TGTGCCAGCAGCCTTATGGGCCCAACCTATGGCTACACCTTC.

The CDR3, as DNA: TGTGCCACCAGCAGAGTGGGCGCGGGCTATGGCTACACCTTC. Residues: CATSRVGAGYGYTF. The chain combines TRBV15 with TRBJ1-2; D is ambiguous. Trimming stripped 1 base from V and 4 bases from J, with 10 bases between. There are 14 residues in the CDR3. Germline V gives CDR1 LNHNV, CDR2 YYDKDF (reference sequence).

J is TRBJ1-3 and V is TRBV6-1, with D hard to call. The CDR3 has 15 residues. In germline, CDR1 is MNHNS, CDR2 SASEGT. The V and J ends lost 0 bases and 4 bases respectively, with 10 bases between them. This CDR3 reads CASSEARETGNTIYF. Here the CDR3 DNA reads TGTGCCAGCAGTGAAGCGCGGGAGACCGGAAACACCATATATTTT.

The chain has TRBV18 and TRBJ1-5; no clear D. V lost 3 bases, J lost 0 bases, and 6 bases lay in between. The CDR3 runs 14 residues. CDR1 and CDR2 (germline): KGHSH, LQKENI. In DNA form, the CDR3 reads TGTGCCAGCTCACCTGGTAATAGCAATCAGCCCCAGCATTTT. Protein sequence: CASSPGNSNQPQHF.

The sample holds a few counts of this clone. This chain connects TRBV28 to TRBJ1-1; D ambiguous. The CDR3 loop spans 14 amino acids. The germline V gene encodes CDR1 MDHEN and CDR2 SYDVKM. Between the trimmed V and J ends, which lost 3 bases and 0 bases, there was a span of 8 bases. For the CDR3, the DNA is TGTGCCAGCAGTTTTCCCCGATTGAACACTGAAGCTTTCTTT. This gives the protein CASSFPRLNTEAFF. The variable domain in full, completed from reference TRBV28 and TRBJ1-1, reads DVKVTQSSRYLVKRTGEKVFLECVQDMDHENMFWYRQDPGLGLRLIYFSYDVKMKEKGDIPEGYSVSREKKERFSLILESASTNQTSMYLCASSFPRLNTEAFFGQGTRLTVV.

This rearrangement joins TRBV6-8 to TRBJ1-3; D is undetermined. The CDR3 spans 15 residues. The ends were cut back, 2 bases at V and 0 bases at J, with 8 bases in the middle. Germline CDR1 and CDR2: MNHGY and SAAAGT. The CDR3 protein is CASSYDTSSGNTIYF. The CDR3 bases are TGTGCCAGCAGTTACGACACTTCCTCTGGAAACACCATATATTTT.

The rearrangement joins TRBV11-3 to TRBJ1-3, with D possibly being TRBD1 (5 bases). This CDR3 contains 14 residues. Germline loops: CDR1 SGHNT, CDR2 YENEEA. Trimming pared 4 bases from V and 0 bases from J, leaving 7 bases between. The CDR3 protein is CASSSTASGNTIYF. The CDR3 bases are TGTGCCAGCAGCTCGACAGCCTCTGGAAACACCATATATTTT.

This rearrangement joins TRBV19 to TRBJ2-2; TRBD1 matches 9 bases. The CDR3 runs to 15 residues. V lost 6 bases to trimming and J lost 3 bases; unmatched junction nucleotides: 5. Germline assignment: CDR1 LNHDA and CDR2 SQIVND (reference sequence). CDR3 nucleotides: TGTGCCAGTAGGGGGACAGGGCTGTACACCGGGGAGCTGTTTTTT. Protein product: CASRGTGLYTGELFF.

The chain employs TRBV6-8 and TRBJ1-1; D unclear. Trimming cost V 2 bases and J 0 bases, with 13 bases left between them. Germline V gene lookup returns CDR1 MNHGY and CDR2 SAAAGT. The CDR3 extends over 16 amino acids. CDR3 DNA sequence: TGTGCCAGCAGTTACGGTTTTCGGCTGGTGAACACTGAAGCTTTCTTT. Amino acid sequence: CASSYGFRLVNTEAFF.